One and the same sample provided the 7 T cell receptor beta chains below, sequenced in a study of T cells expressing NK-cell markers. With the 5' RACE reads reprocessed, TCRdb shows one record per CDR3 protein and no DNA. In total, the table holds about 150,000 distinct CDR3 sequences. Sequenced: blood T cells: a sorted CD56 or NKG2C T cell subset, CD4+ or CD8+ T cells, or bulk PBMC T cells (not recorded which). The receptors come from a man younger than 35 in good health.

V usage is TRBV4-3 and J usage is TRBJ2-1; checking the TCRdb D call of TRBD2 is not possible without DNA. The germline gives CDR1 LGHNA, CDR2 YSLEER. The CDR3 covers 16 residues. The CDR3 loop reads CASSQALRERYNEQFF.

This sequence joins TRBV7-8 and TRBJ2-5; TCRdb reports TRBD1, a call that lacks DNA to check it against. The CDR3 is 15 amino acids. Germline V lookup: CDR1 SGHVS, CDR2 FQNEAQ. The CDR3 loop is CASSLPGRGKETQYF. Full variable domain (missing parts from reference TRBV7-8 and TRBJ2-5): GAGVSQSPRYKVAKRGQDVALRCDPISGHVSLFWYQQALGQGPEFLTYFQNEAQLDKSGLPSDRFFAERPEGSVSTLKIQRTQQEDSAVYLCASSLPGRGKETQYFGPGTRLLVL.

The chain carries TRBV4-2 and TRBJ2-4; TCRdb calls TRBD2, which cannot be checked without DNA. Germline CDR1 LGHNA, CDR2 YNFKEQ. This CDR3 region has 16 residues. The CDR3 sequence: CASSQMLAGSVDIQYF.

This sequence joins TRBV4-2 and TRBJ2-2; absent DNA, TCRdb's TRBD1 call cannot be checked. CDR3 length equals 17 residues. CDR1 LGHNA and CDR2 YNFKEQ come from the germline V gene. The CDR3 loop reads CASSQGGGGDFYGELFF.

CDR3 protein: CASGSIGYPYEQYF. The chain combines TRBV4-3 with TRBJ2-7. Germline V gene data show CDR1 as LGHNA and CDR2 as YSLEER. There are 14 residues in the CDR3.

This rearrangement joins TRBV12-3 or TRBV12-4 to TRBJ2-2. CDR3 length: 12 amino acids. CDR3 residues: CASSFKTGELFF.

J is TRBJ2-6 and V is TRBV11-2; lacking DNA, the TRBD1 call made by TCRdb goes unchecked. This CDR3 has 19 residues. CDR1 is SGHAT and CDR2 is FQNNGV in the germline V gene. CDR3: CASSLTQGDSYRGANVLTF.